The 30 T cell receptor beta chains below come from one sample, sequenced in a study of beta chain features in type 1 diabetes. Overall study findings and caveats: There was a moderate but significant shortening of TCRB CDR3s in all four CD4+ subsets of Type 1 diabetes patients.

The antigens for these receptors are not known. The study reverse transcribed the entire isolated RNA, so it sequenced expressed TCRB transcripts. The protocol was immunoSEQ multiplex PCR, while the TCRdb copy is restricted to in-frame clones and leaves out a portion. The sample has about 230,000 clones; more than 15% are singletons. The sequenced material came from naive CD4+ T cells from blood. The source is a man younger than 45 with type 1 diabetes.

This clone appeared a few times. The chain couples TRBV5-1 to TRBJ2-7; perhaps TRBD1 as D (6 bases). There are 11 residues in the CDR3. Germline V gene data show CDR1 as SGHRS and CDR2 as YFSETQ. Trimming left V 7 bases short and J 4 bases short, with 9 bases between. In DNA, the CDR3 is TGCGCCAGCGGGCAGGGGTACGAGCAGTACTTC. Translating gives CASGQGYEQYF.

This clone has a handful of counts. V and J are TRBV25-1 and TRBJ1-1; D remains unclear. Germline CDR1 and CDR2: MGHDK and SYGVNS. V lost 6 bases, J lost 5 bases, and 10 bases lay in between. The CDR3 is 12 amino acids. The DNA for the CDR3 is TGTGCCAGCAGGACTTCCACGACTGAAGCTTTCTTT. Translated: CASRTSTTEAFF. Drawing the rest from reference TRBV25-1 and TRBJ1-1, the complete variable domain is EADIYQTPRYLVIGTGKKITLECSQTMGHDKMYWYQQDPGMELHLIHYSYGVNSTEKGDLSSESTVSRIRTEHFPLTLESARPSHTSQYLCASRTSTTEAFFGQGTRLTVV.

A remark on this clone: Distinct nucleotide sequences in the sample also encode this CDR3. The gene calls are TRBV18 and TRBJ2-1; D is undetermined. Trimming stripped 6 bases from V and 0 bases from J, with 12 bases between. This CDR3 region has 15 residues. Germline V CDR1 and CDR2: KGHSH, LQKENI. CDR3 loop: CASSLTRGSYNEQFF. The CDR3 DNA sequence: TGTGCCAGCTCCTTGACTCGTGGCTCCTACAATGAGCAGTTCTTC.

This clone has a handful of counts. Other DNA sequences in the sample encode the same CDR3. The chain couples TRBV15 to TRBJ2-7; TRBD1 aligns across 7 bases. This CDR3 is built from 14 residues. The germline V gene encodes CDR1 LNHNV and CDR2 YYDKDF (reference sequence). V was pared by 1 base and J by 2 bases, with 2 bases of the junction left unmatched. The CDR3 loop is CATSRGQGAYEQYF. CDR3 bases: TGTGCCACCAGCAGAGGACAGGGAGCCTACGAGCAGTACTTC.

This chain links TRBV2 with TRBJ1-5; D call uncertain. The germline V gene has CDR1 SNHLY and CDR2 FYNNEI. The CDR3 runs to 11 residues. V lost 3 bases and J lost 6, with 3 bases in between. CDR3 sequence (DNA): TGTGCCAGCAGTGACAGTCAGCCCCAGCATTTT. Protein product: CASSDSQPQHF.

In this sample, this clone turned up a few times. The V call is TRBV7-2, the J call TRBJ2-5; D is possibly TRBD1 or TRBD2 (6 bases each). The germline V gene has CDR1 SGHTA and CDR2 FQGNSA. This CDR3 contains 14 residues. Trimming removed 6 bases at V and 4 bases at J, with 15 bases between. CDR3 loop: CASRSQGGGETQYF. The CDR3 DNA reads TGTGCCAGCAGATCACAGGGAGGAGGAGAGACCCAGTACTTC.

This clone was detected a few times. This sequence joins TRBV29-1 and TRBJ1-1; no clear D gene. The germline V gene has CDR1 SQVTM and CDR2 ANQGSEA. This CDR3 comprises 11 residues. V was cut by 4 bases and J by 3 bases, with 6 bases left in between. DNA of the CDR3: TGCAGCGTTGCCACGGACACTGAAGCTTTCTTT. Protein sequence: CSVATDTEAFF.

As to this clone: The conserved closing phenylalanine or tryptophan is absent in this CDR3, likely reflecting a read error. The limits of the CDR3 on the DNA are not certain, so only TCRdb's listed CDR3 is given. The chain's CDR3 is CASSQPRPPPY. V is TRBV23-1 and J is TRBJ2-7; TRBD2, the table's D call, was not compared with the DNA. TRBV23-1 counts as an open reading frame of uncertain function. The CDR3 numbers 11 amino acids, ends counted.

This chain joins TRBV5-4 and TRBJ2-3; D perhaps matches TRBD2 (5 bases). The CDR3 has 15 amino acids. The germline V gene encodes CDR1 SGHNT and CDR2 YYREEE (reference sequence). The V gene lost 4 bases and the J gene lost 0 bases, with 12 bases spanning the gap. The CDR3 loop is CASSRAGQSTDTQYF. The CDR3, as DNA: TGTGCCAGCAGCCGGGCGGGTCAGAGCACAGATACGCAGTATTTT.

The CDR3 bases are TGTGCCAGCAGCCGTCAAAGCGTCCAAGAGACCCAGTACTTC. Protein product: CASSRQSVQETQYF. V is TRBV7-2 and J is TRBJ2-5; D gene ambiguous. V shed 5 bases and J shed 1 base, with 11 bases lying between them. The CDR3 is made up of 14 amino acids. Germline CDR1 reads SGHTA; CDR2 reads FQGNSA.

There are a few counts of this clone. V usage is TRBV29-1 and J usage is TRBJ2-1; 13 nucleotides agree with TRBD2. The junction had 12 bases not matched to a gene; V was cut back by 6 bases and J by 1 base. The CDR3 runs to 18 residues. The germline CDR1 and CDR2 sequences are SQVTM and ANQGSEA. As DNA, the CDR3 is TGCAGCGTGGGGGGACTAGCGGGATCCAGGAGGTCCTACAATGAGCAGTTCTTC. Protein product: CSVGGLAGSRRSYNEQFF.

J is TRBJ2-7 and V is TRBV2; 8 positions match TRBD1. The germline CDR1 and CDR2 sequences are SNHLY and FYNNEI. The junction had 8 bases not matched to a gene; V was cut back by 8 bases and J by 5 bases. The CDR3 has 13 residues. The chain's CDR3 is CASGSGRGHEQYF. CDR3 nucleotides: TGTGCCAGCGGATCTGGCAGGGGGCACGAGCAGTACTTC.

The gene calls are TRBV4-1 and TRBJ2-2, with a tentative D call TRBD1 (6 bases). V was pared by 3 bases and J by 1 base, with 9 bases between. Germline CDR1 and CDR2: MGHRA and YSYEKL. This CDR3 contains 15 residues. The CDR3 nucleotides read TGCGCCAGCAGCCACCCGGACAGGAACACCGGGGAGCTGTTTTTT. Its protein product is CASSHPDRNTGELFF.

Concerning this clone: Other DNA sequences of this sample code for an identical CDR3. J is TRBJ2-6 and V is TRBV29-1; D may match TRBD1 or TRBD2 (5 bases each). This CDR3 spans 13 amino acids. V was pared by 3 bases and J by 2 bases, with 5 bases between. CDR1 is SQVTM and CDR2 is ANQGSEA in the germline V gene. Here the CDR3 DNA reads TGCAGCGTTGAGGGGGCTGGGGCCAACGTCCTGACTTTC. It yields the protein CSVEGAGANVLTF.

J is TRBJ2-1 and V is TRBV29-1, with 8 bases that match TRBD2. This CDR3 has 13 residues. The germline gives CDR1 SQVTM, CDR2 ANQGSEA. With 4 bases clipped from V and 6 bases from J, the junction kept 5 bases outside the gene matches. CDR3 bases: TGCAGCGTTGTCCCGGGGGGGATCAATGAGCAGTTCTTC. It translates to CSVVPGGINEQFF.

The chain employs TRBV21-1 and TRBJ2-1. TRBV21-1 is given as a pseudogene. The CDR3 extends over 16 amino acids. The chain's CDR3 is CASSKGRLEIYNEQFF. DNA for the CDR3: TGTGCCAGCAGCAAGGGCAGGCTAGAGATTTACAATGAGCAGTTCTTC.

The table lists this clone with a few counts. As DNA, the CDR3 is TGTGCCAGCAGTGATTTTCGGCGACCTGGGGACGAGCAGTACTTC. Protein sequence: CASSDFRRPGDEQYF. The genes are TRBV25-1 and TRBJ2-7; D remains unclear. V lost 3 bases to trimming and J lost 5 bases, with 17 bases between them. The V gene's germline CDR1 is MGHDK and CDR2 SYGVNS. This CDR3 has 15 residues.

The table lists this clone with a few counts. This rearrangement joins TRBV7-6 to TRBJ2-3; D is possibly TRBD2 (5 bases). The CDR3 sequence is 15 residues long. The V end was cut by 5 bases, the J end by 5 bases, with 17 bases between. CDR1 is SGHVS and CDR2 is FNYEAQ in the germline V gene. CDR3 sequence reads: CASSQRAGAGDTQYF. DNA for the CDR3: TGTGCCAGCAGCCAACGTGCCGGTGCGGGAGATACGCAGTATTTT.

This clone was seen just once. V gene TRBV4-1 combines with J gene TRBJ1-5; weak D call: TRBD1 (6 bases). The CDR3 sequence is 18 residues long. V was clipped by 2 bases and J by 4 bases, with 21 bases between them. The germline gives CDR1 MGHRA, CDR2 YSYEKL. For the CDR3, the DNA is TGCGCCAGCAGCCAACCCCCTTTTAGAGGGGGAAGGAATCAGCCCCAGCATTTT. Translation: CASSQPPFRGGRNQPQHF.

This chain uses TRBV30 with TRBJ1-1; a possible D gene is TRBD1 (6 bases). Per germline, CDR1 GTSNPN and CDR2 SVGIG (reference sequence). The CDR3 totals 17 residues. Trimming removed 5 bases from V and 1 base from J, with 23 bases in between. CDR3 coding DNA: TGTGCCTGGGGGGTCGGGACATACCGAATGCCGAACACTGAAGCTTTCTTT. Protein sequence: CAWGVGTYRMPNTEAFF.

This chain links TRBV5-1 with TRBJ2-1; tentatively, D is TRBD2 (6 bases). CDR1 SGHRS and CDR2 YFSETQ come from the germline V gene. The CDR3 consists of 14 residues. Trimming removed 4 bases from V and 9 bases from J, with 17 bases in between. CDR3 DNA: TGCGCCAGCAGCGGGACGACTAGTGGATCTGAGCAGTTCTTC. Translation gives CASSGTTSGSEQFF.

This clone showed up just a few times. The V and J genes are TRBV7-9 and TRBJ1-1; perhaps TRBD1 as D (6 bases). Trimming stripped 5 bases from V and 6 bases from J, with 16 bases between. CDR3 length: 14 amino acids. Germline V gene sequence: CDR1 SEHNR, CDR2 FQNEAQ (reference sequence). The CDR3 nucleotides read TGTGCCAGCAGCAAAATTATGAGGACAGCTGAAGCTTTCTTT. This codes for CASSKIMRTAEAFF.

The chain couples TRBV7-3 to TRBJ2-7; D remains unclear. V was cut by 3 bases and J by 5 bases, with 14 bases left in between. This CDR3 has 14 amino acids. Germline CDR1 reads SGHTA; CDR2 reads FQGTGA. The CDR3 region is CASSFGPPPDEQYF. In DNA, the CDR3 is TGTGCCAGCAGCTTCGGGCCCCCTCCGGACGAGCAGTACTTC.

This clone was seen a handful of times. This chain uses TRBV13 with TRBJ2-3, with D uncertain. Germline-derived CDR1 and CDR2 are PRHDT and FYEKMQ (reference sequence). This CDR3 comprises 12 residues. Between the trimmed V and J ends, which lost 5 bases and 1 base, there was a span of 4 bases. CDR3 region: CASSTRTDTQYF. In nucleotides, the CDR3 is TGTGCCAGCAGCACTCGCACAGATACGCAGTATTTT.

This clone has only a few counts. The sample contains more than one DNA sequence encoding this CDR3. This chain uses TRBV9 with TRBJ2-1; 12 bases agree with TRBD2. Germline V gene sequence: CDR1 SGDLS, CDR2 YYNGEE. The CDR3 has 15 amino acids. The junction had 2 bases not matched to a gene; V was cut back by 0 bases and J by 7 bases. CDR3 in amino acids: CASSVAGTSGNEQFF. The DNA for the CDR3 is TGTGCCAGCAGCGTAGCCGGGACTAGCGGGAATGAGCAGTTCTTC.

V gene TRBV9 combines with J gene TRBJ2-3; unclear D gene. This CDR3 comprises 14 residues. Trimming took off 6 bases at V and 2 bases at J, with 13 bases between the two ends. From germline, CDR1 is SGDLS and CDR2 YYNGEE. CDR3 sequence: CASTPGTSTDTQYF. CDR3 sequence (DNA): TGTGCCAGCACCCCCGGTACCTCCACAGATACGCAGTATTTT.

Only a few counts were recorded for this clone. The chain is built from TRBV20-1 and TRBJ2-1; no firm D call. Trimming shortened V by 2 bases and J by 8 bases, and 7 bases separated the two germline ends. The length of the CDR3 is 11 residues. Per the germline V gene, CDR1 is DFQATT and CDR2 is SNEGSKA (reference sequence). Here the CDR3 DNA reads TGCAGTGCTAGACGCCGAGATGAGCAGTTCTTC. It yields the protein CSARRRDEQFF.

The CDR3 protein is CAWSRGQSGNTIYF. CDR3 nucleotides: TGTGCCTGGAGCAGGGGACAGTCTGGAAACACCATATATTTT. The chain employs TRBV30 and TRBJ1-3, with 7 bases lining up with TRBD1. The junction had 3 bases not matched to a gene; V was cut back by 3 bases and J by 1 base. The CDR3 extends over 14 amino acids. Looked up from germline, CDR1 is GTSNPN and CDR2 is SVGIG (reference sequence). Full variable domain (rest looked up from reference TRBV30 and TRBJ1-3): SQTIHQWPATLVQPVGSPLSLECTVEGTSNPNLYWYRQAAGRGLQLLFYSVGIGQISSEVPQNLSASRPQDRQFILSSKKLLLSDSGFYLCAWSRGQSGNTIYFGEGSWLTVV.

There are a few counts of this clone. This chain joins TRBV5-1 and TRBJ2-1, with D tentatively TRBD1 (6 bases). CDR1 and CDR2 (germline): SGHRS, YFSETQ. V was shortened by 4 bases and J by 0 bases, with 14 bases between the two germline ends. The CDR3 loop spans 16 amino acids. The CDR3 coding sequence is TGCGCCAGCAGCCGACAGGCGAGGAGCTCCTACAATGAGCAGTTCTTC. It yields the protein CASSRQARSSYNEQFF.

The chain links TRBV20-1 to TRBJ2-6; no reliable D call. With 6 bases removed from V and 12 bases from J, the gap between germline ends came to 9 bases. The CDR3 totals 10 residues. Per the germline V gene, CDR1 is DFQATT and CDR2 is SNEGSKA (reference sequence). The CDR3 DNA reads as TGCAGTGCAATGAGAGCCGTCCTGACTTTC. Amino acid sequence: CSAMRAVLTF.